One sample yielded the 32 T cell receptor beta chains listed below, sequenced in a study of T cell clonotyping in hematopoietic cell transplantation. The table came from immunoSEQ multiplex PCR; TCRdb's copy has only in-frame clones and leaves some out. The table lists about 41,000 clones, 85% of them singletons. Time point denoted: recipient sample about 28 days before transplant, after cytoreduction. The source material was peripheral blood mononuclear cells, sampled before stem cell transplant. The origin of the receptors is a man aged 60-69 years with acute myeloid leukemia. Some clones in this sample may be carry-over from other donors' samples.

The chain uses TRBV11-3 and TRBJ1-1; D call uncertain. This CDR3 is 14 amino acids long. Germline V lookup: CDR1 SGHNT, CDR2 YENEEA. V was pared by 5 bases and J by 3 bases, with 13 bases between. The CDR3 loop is CASSRAGGDTEAFF. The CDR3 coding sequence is TGTGCCAGCAGCCGCGCCGGAGGCGACACTGAAGCTTTCTTT.

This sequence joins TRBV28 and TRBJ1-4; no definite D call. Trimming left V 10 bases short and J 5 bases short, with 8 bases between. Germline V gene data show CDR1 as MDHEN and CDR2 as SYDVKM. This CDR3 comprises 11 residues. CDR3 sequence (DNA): TGTGCCACCGTGTCCAATGAAAAACTGTTTTTT. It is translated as CATVSNEKLFF. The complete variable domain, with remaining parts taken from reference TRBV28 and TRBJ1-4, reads DVKVTQSSRYLVKRTGEKVFLECVQDMDHENMFWYRQDPGLGLRLIYFSYDVKMKEKGDIPEGYSVSREKKERFSLILESASTNQTSMYLCATVSNEKLFFGSGTQLSVL.

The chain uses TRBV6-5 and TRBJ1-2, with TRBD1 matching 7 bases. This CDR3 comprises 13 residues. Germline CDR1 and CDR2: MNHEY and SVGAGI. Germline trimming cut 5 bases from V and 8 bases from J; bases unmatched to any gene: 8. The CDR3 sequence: CASSRGPAGGYTF. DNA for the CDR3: TGTGCCAGCAGTAGGGGGCCTGCGGGGGGCTACACCTTC.

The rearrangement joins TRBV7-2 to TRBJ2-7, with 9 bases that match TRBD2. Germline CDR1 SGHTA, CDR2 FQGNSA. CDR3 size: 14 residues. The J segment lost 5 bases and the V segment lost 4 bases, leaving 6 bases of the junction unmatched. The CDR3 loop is CASSSRRTSDEQYF. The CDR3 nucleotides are TGTGCCAGCAGCTCAAGGAGGACTAGCGACGAGCAGTACTTC. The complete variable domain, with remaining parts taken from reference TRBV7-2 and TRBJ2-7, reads GAGVSQSPSNKVTEKGKDVELRCDPISGHTALYWYRQSLGQGLEFLIYFQGNSAPDKSGLPSDRFSAERTGGSVSTLTIQRTQQEDSAVYLCASSSRRTSDEQYFGPGTRLTVT.

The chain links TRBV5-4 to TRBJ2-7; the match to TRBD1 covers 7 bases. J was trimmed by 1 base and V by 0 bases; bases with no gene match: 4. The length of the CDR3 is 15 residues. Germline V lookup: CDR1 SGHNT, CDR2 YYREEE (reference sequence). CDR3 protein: CASSLGQGNSYEQYF. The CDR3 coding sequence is TGTGCCAGCAGCTTGGGACAGGGCAATTCCTACGAGCAGTACTTC.

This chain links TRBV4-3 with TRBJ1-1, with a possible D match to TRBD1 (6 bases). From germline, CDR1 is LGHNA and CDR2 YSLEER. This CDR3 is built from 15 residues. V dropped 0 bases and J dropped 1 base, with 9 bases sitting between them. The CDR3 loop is CASSQDSGENTEAFF. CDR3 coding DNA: TGCGCCAGCAGCCAAGATTCAGGGGAGAACACTGAAGCTTTCTTT.

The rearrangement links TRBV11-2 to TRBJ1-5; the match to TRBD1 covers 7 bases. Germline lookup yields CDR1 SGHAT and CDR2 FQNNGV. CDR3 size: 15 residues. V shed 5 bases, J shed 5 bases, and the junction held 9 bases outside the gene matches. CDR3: CASSPGGGWDQPQHF. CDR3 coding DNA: TGTGCCAGCAGCCCAGGGGGGGGGTGGGATCAGCCCCAGCATTTT.

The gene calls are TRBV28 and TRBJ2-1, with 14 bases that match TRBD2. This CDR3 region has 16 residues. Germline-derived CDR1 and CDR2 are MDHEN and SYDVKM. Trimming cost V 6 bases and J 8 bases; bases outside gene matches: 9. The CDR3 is CASSRLTSGGADEQFF. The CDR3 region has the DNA TGTGCCAGCAGCCGGTTGACTAGCGGGGGGGCTGATGAGCAGTTCTTC.

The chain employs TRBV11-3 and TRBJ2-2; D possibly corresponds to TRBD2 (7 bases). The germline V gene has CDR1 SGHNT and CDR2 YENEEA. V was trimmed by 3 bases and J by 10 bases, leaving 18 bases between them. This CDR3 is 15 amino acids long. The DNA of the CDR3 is TGTGCCAGCAGCTTGGGGGGGCCCCCTCAGTCGGAGCTGTTTTTT. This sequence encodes CASSLGGPPQSELFF.

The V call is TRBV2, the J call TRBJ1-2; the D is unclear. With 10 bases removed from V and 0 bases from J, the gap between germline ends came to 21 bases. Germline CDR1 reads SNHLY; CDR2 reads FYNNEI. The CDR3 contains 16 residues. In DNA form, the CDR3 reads TGTGCCACCCACTACCTGGCAACCCTGGCTAACTATGGCTACACCTTC. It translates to CATHYLATLANYGYTF.

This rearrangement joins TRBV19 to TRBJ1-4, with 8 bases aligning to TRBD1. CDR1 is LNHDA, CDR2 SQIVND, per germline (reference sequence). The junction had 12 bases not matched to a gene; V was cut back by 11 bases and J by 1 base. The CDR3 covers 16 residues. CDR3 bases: TGTGCCTCCAGAGACAGGGGATCAAGAACTAATGAAAAACTGTTTTTT. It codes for CASRDRGSRTNEKLFF. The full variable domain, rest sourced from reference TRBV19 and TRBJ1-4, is DGGITQSPKYLFRKEGQNVTLSCEQNLNHDAMYWYRQDPGQGLRLIYYSQIVNDFQKGDIAEGYSVSREKKESFPLTVTSAQKNPTAFYLCASRDRGSRTNEKLFFGSGTQLSVL.

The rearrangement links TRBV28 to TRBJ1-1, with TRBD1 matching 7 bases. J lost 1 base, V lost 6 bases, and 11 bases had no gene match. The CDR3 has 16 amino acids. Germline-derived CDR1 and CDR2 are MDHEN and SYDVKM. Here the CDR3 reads CASSRITGASNTEAFF. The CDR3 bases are TGTGCCAGCAGCCGTATTACAGGGGCATCGAACACTGAAGCTTTCTTT.

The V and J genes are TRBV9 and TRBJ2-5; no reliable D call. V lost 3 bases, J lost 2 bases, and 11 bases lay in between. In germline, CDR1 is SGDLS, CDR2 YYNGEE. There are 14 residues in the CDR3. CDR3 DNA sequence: TGTGCCAGCAGCGCTTTGGGGTTTCAAGAGACCCAGTACTTC. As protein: CASSALGFQETQYF. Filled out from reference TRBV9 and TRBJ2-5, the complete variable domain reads DSGVTQTPKHLITATGQRVTLRCSPRSGDLSVYWYQQSLDQGLQFLIQYYNGEERAKGNILERFSAQQFPDLHSELNLSSLELGDSALYFCASSALGFQETQYFGPGTRLLVL.

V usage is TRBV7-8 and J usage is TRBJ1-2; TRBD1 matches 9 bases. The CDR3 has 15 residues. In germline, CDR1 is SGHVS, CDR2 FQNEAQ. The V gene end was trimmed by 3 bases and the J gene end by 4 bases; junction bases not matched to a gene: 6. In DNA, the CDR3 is TGTGCCAGCAGCTTGTTTACAGGGGGCGGCTATGGCTACACCTTC. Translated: CASSLFTGGGYGYTF.

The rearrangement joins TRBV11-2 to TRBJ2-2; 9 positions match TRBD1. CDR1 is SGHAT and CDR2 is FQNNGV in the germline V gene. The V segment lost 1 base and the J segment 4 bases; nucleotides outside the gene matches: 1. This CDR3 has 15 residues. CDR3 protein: CASSLGTGATGELFF. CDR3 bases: TGTGCCAGCAGCTTAGGGACAGGGGCCACCGGGGAGCTGTTTTTT.

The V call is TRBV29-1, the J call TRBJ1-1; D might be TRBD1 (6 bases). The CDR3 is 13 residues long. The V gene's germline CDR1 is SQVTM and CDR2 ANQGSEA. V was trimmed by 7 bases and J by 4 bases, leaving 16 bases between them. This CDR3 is CSAGQLVSTEAFF. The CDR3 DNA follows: TGCAGCGCCGGACAGTTGGTGAGCACTGAAGCTTTCTTT.

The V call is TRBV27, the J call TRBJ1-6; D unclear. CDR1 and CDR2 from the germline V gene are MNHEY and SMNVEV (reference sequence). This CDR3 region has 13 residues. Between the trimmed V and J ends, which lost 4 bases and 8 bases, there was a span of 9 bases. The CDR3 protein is CASSSPWDSPLHF. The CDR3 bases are TGTGCCAGCAGTTCACCTTGGGATTCACCCCTCCACTTT.

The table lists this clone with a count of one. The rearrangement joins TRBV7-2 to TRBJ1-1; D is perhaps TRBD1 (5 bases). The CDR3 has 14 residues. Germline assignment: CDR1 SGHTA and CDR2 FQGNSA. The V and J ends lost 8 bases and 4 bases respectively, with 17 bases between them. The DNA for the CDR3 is TGTGCCAGCTCCACGGGGGGATTGGGCACTGAAGCTTTCTTT. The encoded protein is CASSTGGLGTEAFF.

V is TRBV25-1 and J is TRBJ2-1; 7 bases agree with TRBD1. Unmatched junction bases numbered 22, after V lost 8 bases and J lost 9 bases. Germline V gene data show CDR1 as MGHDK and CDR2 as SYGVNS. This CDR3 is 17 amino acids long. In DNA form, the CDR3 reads TGTGCCAGCGGCTGGCCAGGGGGAGTAGGATTACAATTTGAGCAGTTCTTC. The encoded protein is CASGWPGGVGLQFEQFF.

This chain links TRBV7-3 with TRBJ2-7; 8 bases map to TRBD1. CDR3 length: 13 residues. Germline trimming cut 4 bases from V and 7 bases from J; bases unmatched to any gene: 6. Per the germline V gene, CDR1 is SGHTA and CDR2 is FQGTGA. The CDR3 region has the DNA TGTGCCAGCAGCTCCGGACAGGGACAGGAGCAGTACTTC. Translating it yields CASSSGQGQEQYF.

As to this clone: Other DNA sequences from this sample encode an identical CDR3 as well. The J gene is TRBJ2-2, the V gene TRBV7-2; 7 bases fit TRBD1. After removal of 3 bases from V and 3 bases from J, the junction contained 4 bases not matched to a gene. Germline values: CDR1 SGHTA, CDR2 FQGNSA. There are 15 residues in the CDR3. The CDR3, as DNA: TGTGCCAGCAGCTTCAGTCAGGGGGACACCGGGGAGCTGTTTTTT. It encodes CASSFSQGDTGELFF.

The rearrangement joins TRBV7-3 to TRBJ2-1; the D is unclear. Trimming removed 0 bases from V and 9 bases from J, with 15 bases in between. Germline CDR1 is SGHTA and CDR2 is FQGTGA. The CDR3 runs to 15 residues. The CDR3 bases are TGTGCCAGCAGCTTAACCCTCGGACCAGGTGGTGAGCAGTTCTTC. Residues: CASSLTLGPGGEQFF.

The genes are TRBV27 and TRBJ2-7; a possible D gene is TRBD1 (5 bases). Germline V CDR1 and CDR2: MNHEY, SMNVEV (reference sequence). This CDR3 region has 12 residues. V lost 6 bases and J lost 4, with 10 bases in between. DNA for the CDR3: TGTGCCAGCAGACAGGCAGGGTACGAGCAGTACTTC. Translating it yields CASRQAGYEQYF.

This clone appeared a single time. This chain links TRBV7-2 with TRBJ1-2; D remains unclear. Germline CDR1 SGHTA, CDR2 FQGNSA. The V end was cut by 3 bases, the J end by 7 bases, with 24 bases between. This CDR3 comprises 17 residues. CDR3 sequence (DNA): TGTGCCAGCAGCTTCATAGAATCTACGGGTTTCGATGGTGGCTACACCTTC. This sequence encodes CASSFIESTGFDGGYTF.

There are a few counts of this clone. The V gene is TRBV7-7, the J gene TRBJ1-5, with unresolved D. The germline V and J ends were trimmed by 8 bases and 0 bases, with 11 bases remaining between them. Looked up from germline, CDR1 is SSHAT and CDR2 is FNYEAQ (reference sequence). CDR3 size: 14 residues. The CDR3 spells CASPGSVSNQPQHF. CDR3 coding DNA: TGTGCCAGCCCGGGGTCCGTTAGCAATCAGCCCCAGCATTTT.

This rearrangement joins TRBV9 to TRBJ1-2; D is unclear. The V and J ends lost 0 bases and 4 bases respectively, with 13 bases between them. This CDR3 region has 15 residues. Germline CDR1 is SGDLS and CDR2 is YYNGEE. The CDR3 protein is CASSVGPRDSYGYTF. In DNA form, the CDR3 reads TGTGCCAGCAGCGTAGGCCCAAGGGATAGCTATGGCTACACCTTC. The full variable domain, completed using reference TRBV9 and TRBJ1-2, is DSGVTQTPKHLITATGQRVTLRCSPRSGDLSVYWYQQSLDQGLQFLIQYYNGEERAKGNILERFSAQQFPDLHSELNLSSLELGDSALYFCASSVGPRDSYGYTFGSGTRLTVV.

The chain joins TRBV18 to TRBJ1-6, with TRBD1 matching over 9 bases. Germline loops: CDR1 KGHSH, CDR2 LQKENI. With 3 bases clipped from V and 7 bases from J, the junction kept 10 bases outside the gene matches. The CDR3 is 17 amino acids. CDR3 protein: CASSPGQGGRTNSPLHF. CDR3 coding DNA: TGTGCCAGCTCACCGGGACAGGGAGGTCGGACGAATTCACCCCTCCACTTT. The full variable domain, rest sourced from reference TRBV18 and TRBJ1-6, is NAGVMQNPRHLVRRRGQEARLRCSPMKGHSHVYWYRQLPEEGLKFMVYLQKENIIDESGMPKERFSAEFPKEGPSILRIQQVVRGDSAAYFCASSPGQGGRTNSPLHFGNGTRLTVT.

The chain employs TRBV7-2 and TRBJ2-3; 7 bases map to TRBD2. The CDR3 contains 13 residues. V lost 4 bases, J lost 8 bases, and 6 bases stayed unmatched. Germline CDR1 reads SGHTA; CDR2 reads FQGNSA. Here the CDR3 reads CASSSSGVATQYF. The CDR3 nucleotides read TGTGCCAGCAGCTCGAGCGGGGTTGCTACGCAGTATTTT.

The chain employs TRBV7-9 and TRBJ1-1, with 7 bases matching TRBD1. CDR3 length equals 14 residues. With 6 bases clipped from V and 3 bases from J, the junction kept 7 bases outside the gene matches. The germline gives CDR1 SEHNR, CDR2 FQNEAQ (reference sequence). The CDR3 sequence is CASRRGGQYTEAFF. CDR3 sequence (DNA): TGTGCCAGCAGACGAGGGGGCCAGTACACTGAAGCTTTCTTT.

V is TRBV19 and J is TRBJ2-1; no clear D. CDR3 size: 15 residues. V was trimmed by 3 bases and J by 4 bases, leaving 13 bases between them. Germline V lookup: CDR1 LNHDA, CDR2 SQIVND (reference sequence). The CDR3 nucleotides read TGTGCCAGTAGTATGATAACGGCCCTTTACAATGAGCAGTTCTTC. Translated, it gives CASSMITALYNEQFF. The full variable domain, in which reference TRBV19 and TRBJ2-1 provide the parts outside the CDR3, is DGGITQSPKYLFRKEGQNVTLSCEQNLNHDAMYWYRQDPGQGLRLIYYSQIVNDFQKGDIAEGYSVSREKKESFPLTVTSAQKNPTAFYLCASSMITALYNEQFFGPGTRLTVL.

CDR3 sequence reads: CASSITGPLNTEAFF. The CDR3, as DNA: TGTGCCAGCAGTATTACAGGGCCGTTGAACACTGAAGCTTTCTTT. The chain links TRBV28 to TRBJ1-1; D possibly corresponds to TRBD1 (6 bases). In germline, CDR1 is MDHEN, CDR2 SYDVKM. V shed 5 bases and J shed 0 bases, with 13 bases lying between them. The CDR3 contains 15 residues.

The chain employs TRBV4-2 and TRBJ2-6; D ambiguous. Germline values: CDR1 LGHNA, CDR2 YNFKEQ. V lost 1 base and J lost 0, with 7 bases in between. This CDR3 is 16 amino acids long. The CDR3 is CASSQVQFSGANVLTF. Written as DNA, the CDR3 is TGTGCCAGCAGCCAAGTCCAGTTCTCTGGGGCCAACGTCCTGACTTTC.